This T cell receptor beta chain was retrieved from a study of spatial heterogeneity in lung cancer. Looking at the study overall: The mean occurrence of each unique TCR and UMI combination in raw reads exceeded ten.

Time point indicated: sample taken at primary tumor resection. Unsorted tumor, nontumor lung tissue or cryopreserved PBMC supplied the whole RNA. A total of approximately 77 untreated early-stage non-small cell lung cancer patients served as donors. Trimming took 5 bases from V and 5 from J, leaving 11 bases between them. Germline V gives CDR1 SGHAT, CDR2 FQNNGV. The CDR3 sequence is 13 residues long. Every TCR cDNA molecule bore its own unique molecular identifier. TCRdb fed the 5' RACE reads into MiXCR, producing one record per CDR3 protein. The sample contains about 48,000 distinct CDR3 sequences, 5.3% of which appear only once. The sample holds many counts of this clonotype. No antigen is known for it. General study findings and limits: At resection, ubiquitous expanded tumor TCRs appeared in blood more than at follow-up.

This rearrangement joins TRBV11-2 to TRBJ2-3, with D unclear. The sequence was obtained from a male donor with early-stage non-small cell lung cancer. The sequencing here drew on PBMCs, taken at surgery. The CDR3 sequence is CASSPRSLDTQYF. CDR3 nucleotide sequence: TGTGCCAGCAGCCCAAGAAGCCTAGATACGCAGTATTTT.